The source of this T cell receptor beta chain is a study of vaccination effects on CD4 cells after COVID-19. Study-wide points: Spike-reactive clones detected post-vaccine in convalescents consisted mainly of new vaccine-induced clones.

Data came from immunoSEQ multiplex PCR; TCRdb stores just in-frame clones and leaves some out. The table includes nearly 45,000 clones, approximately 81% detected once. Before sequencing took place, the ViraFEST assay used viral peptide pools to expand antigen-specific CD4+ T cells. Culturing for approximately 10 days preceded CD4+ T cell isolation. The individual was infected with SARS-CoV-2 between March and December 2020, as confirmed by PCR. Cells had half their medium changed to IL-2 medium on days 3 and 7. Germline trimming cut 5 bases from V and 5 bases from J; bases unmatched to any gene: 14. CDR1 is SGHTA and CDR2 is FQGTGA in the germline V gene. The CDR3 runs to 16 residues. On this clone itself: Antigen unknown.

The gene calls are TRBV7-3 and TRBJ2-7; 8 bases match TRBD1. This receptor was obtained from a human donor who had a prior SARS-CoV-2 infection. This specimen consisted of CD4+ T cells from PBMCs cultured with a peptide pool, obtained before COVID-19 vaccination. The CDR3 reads CASSLGTGTGSDEQYF. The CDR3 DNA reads TGTGCCAGCAGCCTCGGAACCGGGACAGGTTCTGACGAGCAGTACTTC.